What follows are 8 T cell receptor beta chains derived from one specimen sequenced in a study of blood T cell repertoires in COVID-19. Assay used: immunoSEQ multiplex PCR; TCRdb lists only in-frame clones, some missing. In the table there are under 200,000 clones, around 86% of which are singletons. Sequencing was carried out using peripheral blood. The source of these receptors is a man in his fifties or sixties with COVID-19, enrolled during active disease.

The J gene is TRBJ1-6, the V gene TRBV9; 10 bases align to TRBD1. V shed 0 bases, J shed 7 bases, and the junction held 7 bases outside the gene matches. Germline CDR1 and CDR2: SGDLS and YYNGEE. The CDR3 length is 17 residues. The CDR3 DNA reads as TGTGCCAGCAGCGTAGCGGCTTCGGGACAGGGGAATTCACCCCTCCACTTT. Protein product: CASSVAASGQGNSPLHF. Using reference TRBV9 and TRBJ1-6 for the parts outside the CDR3, the full variable domain is DSGVTQTPKHLITATGQRVTLRCSPRSGDLSVYWYQQSLDQGLQFLIQYYNGEERAKGNILERFSAQQFPDLHSELNLSSLELGDSALYFCASSVAASGQGNSPLHFGNGTRLTVT.

This clone was observed a few times. CDR3 nucleotides: TGTGCCAGCAGTTACTCGAGGGCAGGGGATAACTATGGCTACACCTTC. Translated, it gives CASSYSRAGDNYGYTF. The V call is TRBV6-5, the J call TRBJ1-2, with D possibly being TRBD1 (6 bases). The CDR3 is 16 residues long. CDR1 is MNHEY, CDR2 SVGAGI, per germline. V gave up 0 bases and J gave up 1 base, with 12 bases separating them.

The chain links TRBV9 to TRBJ1-3; D gene unclear. Germline values: CDR1 SGDLS, CDR2 YYNGEE. With 0 bases removed from V and 0 bases from J, the gap between germline ends came to 10 bases. The CDR3 totals 16 residues. The CDR3 reads CASSVGTRASGNTIYF. Written as DNA, the CDR3 is TGTGCCAGCAGCGTAGGGACTCGAGCCTCTGGAAACACCATATATTTT.

CDR3 residues: CATSRPTGDGYTF. The CDR3 DNA reads TGTGCCACCAGCAGACCTACAGGGGATGGCTACACCTTC. The V gene is TRBV15, the J gene TRBJ1-2, with 7 bases matching TRBD1. The CDR3 is 13 amino acids. In germline, CDR1 is LNHNV, CDR2 YYDKDF (reference sequence). After removal of 2 bases from V and 6 bases from J, the junction contained 3 bases not matched to a gene.

V gene TRBV19 combines with J gene TRBJ1-1, with TRBD1 matching 9 bases. CDR1 is LNHDA, CDR2 SQIVND, per germline (reference sequence). The CDR3 loop spans 14 amino acids. Trimming took 5 bases from V and 4 from J; bases not matched to a gene: 5. The CDR3 loop is CASSPLGQGTEAFF. The CDR3, as DNA: TGTGCCAGTAGTCCCCTGGGACAGGGCACTGAAGCTTTCTTT.

The chain combines TRBV6-1 with TRBJ1-2, with TRBD1 identical over 8 bases. The CDR3 loop spans 16 amino acids. Per the germline V gene, CDR1 is MNHNS and CDR2 is SASEGT. The V segment lost 3 bases and the J segment 8 bases; nucleotides outside the gene matches: 14. The CDR3 DNA follows: TGTGCCAGCAGTGAGGGGGTGGCAGGGGGCATGGGCGGCTACACCTTC. Its translation is CASSEGVAGGMGGYTF.

This clone was seen once. This rearrangement joins TRBV28 to TRBJ1-6, with no clear D. Trimming shortened V by 6 bases and J by 2 bases, and 5 bases separated the two germline ends. The CDR3 extends over 13 amino acids. Germline CDR1 reads MDHEN; CDR2 reads SYDVKM. The CDR3 here is CASSDTYNSPLHF. CDR3 sequence (DNA): TGTGCCAGCAGCGACACCTATAATTCACCCCTCCACTTT. Based on the CDR3 plus reference TRBV28 and TRBJ1-6, the full variable domain is DVKVTQSSRYLVKRTGEKVFLECVQDMDHENMFWYRQDPGLGLRLIYFSYDVKMKEKGDIPEGYSVSREKKERFSLILESASTNQTSMYLCASSDTYNSPLHFGNGTRLTVT.

This clone was seen only a few times. The gene calls are TRBV19 and TRBJ2-1; D is possibly TRBD1 (6 bases). The CDR3 spans 13 residues. With 6 bases removed from V and 12 bases from J, the gap between germline ends came to 18 bases. Germline CDR1 and CDR2: LNHDA and SQIVND (reference sequence). CDR3 sequence: CASSTTEGHLQFF. CDR3 bases: TGTGCCAGTAGCACAACAGAGGGACACTTGCAGTTCTTC.